The present TCR beta chain was sequenced within a study of identical twins. The cDNA had a unique molecular identifier and a template-switch universal primer site. TCRdb re-derived calls from the 5' RACE reads in MiXCR, one entry per CDR3 protein. The profile covers about 530,000 distinct CDR3 sequences, with around 24% appearing a single time and around 0.48% taken by the ten largest. This clonotype was counted a few times. Its target is unknown. The study, taken as a whole, reports: Cord blood's abundant beta clonotypes had fewer insertions, unlike memory repertoires.

V lost 4 bases and J 1 base, leaving 11 bases between the germline ends. The CDR3 loop spans 14 amino acids. Germline CDR1 and CDR2: SGHRS and YFSETQ. These same records also appear under a second study, on yellow fever vaccine responses in identical twins.

The source of this sequence is a woman aged 18-35 years in good health. The chain has TRBV5-1 and TRBJ2-5, with no clear D. The sample consisted of CD4+ T cells sorted from blood. The CDR3 loop reads CASSPRLPQETQYF. The CDR3 DNA is TGCGCCAGCAGCCCTCGATTACCCCAAGAGACCCAGTACTTC. Drawing the rest from reference TRBV5-1 and TRBJ2-5, the complete variable domain is KAGVTQTPRYLIKTRGQQVTLSCSPISGHRSVSWYQQTPGQGLQFLFEYFSETQRNKGNFPGRFSGRQFSNSRSEMNVSTLELGDSALYLCASSPRLPQETQYFGPGTRLLVL.